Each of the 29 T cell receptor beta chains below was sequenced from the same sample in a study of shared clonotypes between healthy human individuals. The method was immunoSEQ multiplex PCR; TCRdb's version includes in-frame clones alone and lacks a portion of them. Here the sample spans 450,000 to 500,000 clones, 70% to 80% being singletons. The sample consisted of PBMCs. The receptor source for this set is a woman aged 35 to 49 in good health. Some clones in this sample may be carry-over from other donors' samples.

The CDR3 protein is CAWRQDLDYEQYF. Written as DNA, the CDR3 is TGTGCCTGGAGACAGGACCTTGACTACGAGCAGTACTTC. The J gene is TRBJ2-7, the V gene TRBV30, with TRBD1 as a possible D gene (5 bases). There are 13 residues in the CDR3. Trimming took 3 bases from V and 3 from J, leaving 12 bases between them. CDR1 is GTSNPN and CDR2 is SVGIG in the germline V gene (reference sequence).

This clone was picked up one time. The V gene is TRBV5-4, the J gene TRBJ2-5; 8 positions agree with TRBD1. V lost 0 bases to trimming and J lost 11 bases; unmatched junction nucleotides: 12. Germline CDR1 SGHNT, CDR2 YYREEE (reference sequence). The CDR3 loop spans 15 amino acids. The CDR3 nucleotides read TGTGCCAGCAGCTTGGGCCAGGGGGCGCTGGGAGAGCAGTACTTC. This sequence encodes CASSLGQGALGEQYF.

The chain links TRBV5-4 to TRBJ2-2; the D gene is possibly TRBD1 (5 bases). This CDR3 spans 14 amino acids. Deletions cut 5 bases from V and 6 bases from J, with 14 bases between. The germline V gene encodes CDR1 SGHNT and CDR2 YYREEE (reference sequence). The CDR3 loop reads CASSPGRVAGELFF. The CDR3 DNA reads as TGTGCCAGCAGTCCCGGCAGGGTGGCCGGGGAGCTGTTTTTT.

The CDR3 DNA sequence: TGTGCCACCAGCAGGAGAAGACTAGCGGGAGTGGGATACGACACCGGGGAGCTGTTTTTT. It specifies CATSRRRLAGVGYDTGELFF. This chain joins TRBV15 and TRBJ2-2; TRBD2 matches 12 bases. The CDR3 is made up of 20 amino acids. Trimming took 3 bases from V and 3 from J; bases not matched to a gene: 14. From germline, CDR1 is LNHNV and CDR2 YYDKDF (reference sequence).

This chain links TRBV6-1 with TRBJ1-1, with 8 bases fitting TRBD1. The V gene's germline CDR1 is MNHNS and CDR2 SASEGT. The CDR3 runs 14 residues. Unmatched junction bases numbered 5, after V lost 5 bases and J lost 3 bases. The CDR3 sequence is CASSPDRAHTEAFF. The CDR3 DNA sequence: TGTGCCAGCAGTCCGGACAGGGCCCACACTGAAGCTTTCTTT.

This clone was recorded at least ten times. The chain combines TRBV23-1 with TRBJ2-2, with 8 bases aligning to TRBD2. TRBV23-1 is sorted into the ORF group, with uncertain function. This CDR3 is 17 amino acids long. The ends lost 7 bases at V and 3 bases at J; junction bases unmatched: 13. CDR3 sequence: CASTLPGGADHTGELFF. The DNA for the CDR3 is TGCGCCAGCACCCTACCGGGGGGGGCGGATCACACCGGGGAGCTGTTTTTT.

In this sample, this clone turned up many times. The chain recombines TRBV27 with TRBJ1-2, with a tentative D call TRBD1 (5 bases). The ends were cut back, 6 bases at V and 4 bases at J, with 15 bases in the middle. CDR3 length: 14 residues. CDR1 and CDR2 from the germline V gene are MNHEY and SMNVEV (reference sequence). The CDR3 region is CASSPQGNGYGYTF. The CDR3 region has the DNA TGTGCCAGCAGCCCTCAGGGTAACGGCTATGGCTACACCTTC.

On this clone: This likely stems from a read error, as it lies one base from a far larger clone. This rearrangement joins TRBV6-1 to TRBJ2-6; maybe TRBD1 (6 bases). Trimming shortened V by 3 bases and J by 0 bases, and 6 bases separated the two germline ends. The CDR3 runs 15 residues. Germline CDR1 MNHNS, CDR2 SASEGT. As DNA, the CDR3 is TGTGCCAGCAGTGAGGACAGCTCTGGGGCCAACGTCCTGACTTTC. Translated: CASSEDSSGANVLTF.

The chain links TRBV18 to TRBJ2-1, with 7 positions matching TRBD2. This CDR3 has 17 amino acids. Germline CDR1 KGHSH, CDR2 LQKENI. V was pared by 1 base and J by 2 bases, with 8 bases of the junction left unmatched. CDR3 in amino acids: CASSPRNLADAYNEQFF. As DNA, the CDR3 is TGTGCCAGCTCACCACGTAACCTAGCGGATGCCTACAATGAGCAGTTCTTC.

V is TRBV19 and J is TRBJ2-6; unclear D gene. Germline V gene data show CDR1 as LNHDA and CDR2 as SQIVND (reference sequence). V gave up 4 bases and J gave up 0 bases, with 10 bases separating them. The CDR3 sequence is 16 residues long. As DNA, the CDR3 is TGTGCCAGTAGTACCGAGACGGACTCTGGGGCCAACGTCCTGACTTTC. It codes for CASSTETDSGANVLTF.

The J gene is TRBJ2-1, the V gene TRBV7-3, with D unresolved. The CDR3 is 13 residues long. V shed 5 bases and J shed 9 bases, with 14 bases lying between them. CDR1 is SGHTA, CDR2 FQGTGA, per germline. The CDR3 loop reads CASSPNSGGEQFF. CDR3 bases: TGTGCCAGCAGCCCAAACTCGGGTGGTGAGCAGTTCTTC.

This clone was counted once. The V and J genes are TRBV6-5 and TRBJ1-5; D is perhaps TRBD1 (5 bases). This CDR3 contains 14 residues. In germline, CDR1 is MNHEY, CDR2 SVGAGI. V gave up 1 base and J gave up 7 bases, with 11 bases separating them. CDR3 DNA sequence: TGTGCCAGCAGTTACTACCAGGGAGGGCAGCCCCAGCATTTT. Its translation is CASSYYQGGQPQHF.

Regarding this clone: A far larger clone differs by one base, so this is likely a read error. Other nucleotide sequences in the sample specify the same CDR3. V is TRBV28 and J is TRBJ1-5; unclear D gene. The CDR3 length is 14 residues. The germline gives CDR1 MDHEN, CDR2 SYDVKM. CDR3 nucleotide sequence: TGCGCCAGCTTGACCCGGAATAGCAATCAGCCCCAGCATTTT. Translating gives CASLTRNSNQPQHF.

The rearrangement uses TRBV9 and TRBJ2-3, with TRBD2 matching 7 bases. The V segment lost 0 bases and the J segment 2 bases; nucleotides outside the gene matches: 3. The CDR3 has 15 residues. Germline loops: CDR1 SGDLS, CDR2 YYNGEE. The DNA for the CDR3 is TGTGCCAGCAGCGTAGCTAGCGGTAACACAGATACGCAGTATTTT. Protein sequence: CASSVASGNTDTQYF.

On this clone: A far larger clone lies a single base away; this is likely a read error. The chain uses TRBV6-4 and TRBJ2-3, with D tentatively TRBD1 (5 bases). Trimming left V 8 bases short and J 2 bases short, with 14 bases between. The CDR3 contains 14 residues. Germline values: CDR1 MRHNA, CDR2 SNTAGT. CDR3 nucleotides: TGTGCCAGCTCGCGACAGAGAGACACAGATACGCAGTATTTT. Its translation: CASSRQRDTDTQYF.

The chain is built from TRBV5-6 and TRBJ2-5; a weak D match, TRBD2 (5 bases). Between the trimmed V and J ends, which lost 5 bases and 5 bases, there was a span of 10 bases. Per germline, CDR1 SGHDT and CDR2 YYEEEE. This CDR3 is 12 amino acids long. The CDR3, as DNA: TGTGCCAGCAGTTTGAAGCGGGAGACCCAGTACTTC. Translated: CASSLKRETQYF.

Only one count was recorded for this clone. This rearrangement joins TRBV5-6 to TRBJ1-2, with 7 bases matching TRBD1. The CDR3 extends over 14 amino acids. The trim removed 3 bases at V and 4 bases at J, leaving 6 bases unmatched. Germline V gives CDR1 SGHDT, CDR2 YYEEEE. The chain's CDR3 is CASSSTGDLYGYTF. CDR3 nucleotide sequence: TGTGCCAGCAGCTCTACAGGGGACCTCTATGGCTACACCTTC.

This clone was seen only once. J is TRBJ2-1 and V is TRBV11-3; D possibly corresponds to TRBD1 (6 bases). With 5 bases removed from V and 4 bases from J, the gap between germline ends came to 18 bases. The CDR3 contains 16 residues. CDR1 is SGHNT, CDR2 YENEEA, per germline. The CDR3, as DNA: TGTGCCAGCAGCCCCTGGACAGAGGGCCCTTACAATGAGCAGTTCTTC. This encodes CASSPWTEGPYNEQFF.

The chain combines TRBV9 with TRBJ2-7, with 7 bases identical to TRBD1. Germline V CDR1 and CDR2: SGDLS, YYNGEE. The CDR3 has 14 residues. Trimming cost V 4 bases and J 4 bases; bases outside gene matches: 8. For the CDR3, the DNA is TGTGCCAGCAGCCACAGGGGTGTGGGTTACGAGCAGTACTTC. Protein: CASSHRGVGYEQYF.

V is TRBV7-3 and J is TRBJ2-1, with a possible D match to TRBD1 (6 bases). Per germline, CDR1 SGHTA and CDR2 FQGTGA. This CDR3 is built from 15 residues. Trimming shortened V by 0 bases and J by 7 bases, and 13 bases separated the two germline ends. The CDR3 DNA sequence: TGTGCCAGCAGCTTAACGATACAGGGCGTTAATGAGCAGTTCTTC. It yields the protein CASSLTIQGVNEQFF.

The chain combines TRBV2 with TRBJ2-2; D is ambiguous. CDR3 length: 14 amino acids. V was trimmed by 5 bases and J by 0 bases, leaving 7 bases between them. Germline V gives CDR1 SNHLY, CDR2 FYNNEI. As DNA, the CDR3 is TGTGCCAGCAGTTTACGGGCGAACACCGGGGAGCTGTTTTTT. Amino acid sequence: CASSLRANTGELFF.

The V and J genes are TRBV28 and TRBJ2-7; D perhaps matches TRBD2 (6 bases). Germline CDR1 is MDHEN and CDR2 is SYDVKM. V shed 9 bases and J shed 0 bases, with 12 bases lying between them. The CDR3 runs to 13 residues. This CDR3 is CASGGVASYEQYF. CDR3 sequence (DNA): TGTGCCAGTGGCGGGGTAGCCTCCTACGAGCAGTACTTC. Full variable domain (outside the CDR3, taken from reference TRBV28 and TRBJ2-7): DVKVTQSSRYLVKRTGEKVFLECVQDMDHENMFWYRQDPGLGLRLIYFSYDVKMKEKGDIPEGYSVSREKKERFSLILESASTNQTSMYLCASGGVASYEQYFGPGTRLTVT.

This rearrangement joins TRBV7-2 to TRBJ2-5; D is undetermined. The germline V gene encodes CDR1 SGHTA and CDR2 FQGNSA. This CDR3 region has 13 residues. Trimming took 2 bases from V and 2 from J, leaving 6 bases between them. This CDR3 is CASSLSQQETQYF. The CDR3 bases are TGTGCCAGCAGCTTAAGCCAACAAGAGACCCAGTACTTC.

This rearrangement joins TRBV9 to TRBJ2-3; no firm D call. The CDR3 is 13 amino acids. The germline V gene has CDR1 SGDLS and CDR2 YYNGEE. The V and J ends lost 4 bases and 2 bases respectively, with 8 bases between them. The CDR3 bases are TGTGCCAGCAGCCCCATATCCACAGATACGCAGTATTTT. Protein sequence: CASSPISTDTQYF.

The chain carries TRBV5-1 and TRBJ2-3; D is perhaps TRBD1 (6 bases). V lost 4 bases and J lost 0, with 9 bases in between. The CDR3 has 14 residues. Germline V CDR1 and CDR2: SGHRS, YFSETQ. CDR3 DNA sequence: TGCGCCAGCAGCCAGGGGCAAAGCACAGATACGCAGTATTTT. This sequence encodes CASSQGQSTDTQYF.

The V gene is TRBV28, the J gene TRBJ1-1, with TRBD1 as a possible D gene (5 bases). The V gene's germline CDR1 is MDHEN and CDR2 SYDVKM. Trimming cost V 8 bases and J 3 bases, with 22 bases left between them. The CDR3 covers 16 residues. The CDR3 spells CASHRGILLVDTEAFF. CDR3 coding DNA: TGTGCCAGCCACCGGGGGATACTGCTCGTGGACACTGAAGCTTTCTTT.

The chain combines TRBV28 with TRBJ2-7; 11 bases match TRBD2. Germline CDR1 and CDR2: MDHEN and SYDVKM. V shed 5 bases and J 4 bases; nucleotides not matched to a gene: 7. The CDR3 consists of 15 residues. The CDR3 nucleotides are TGTGCCAGCAGTACCGGACTAGCGGGTGGGTACGAGCAGTACTTC. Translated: CASSTGLAGGYEQYF.

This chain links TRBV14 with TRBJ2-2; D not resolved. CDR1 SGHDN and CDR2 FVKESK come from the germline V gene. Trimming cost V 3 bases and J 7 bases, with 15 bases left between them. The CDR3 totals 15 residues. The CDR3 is CASSQDLRRFGELFF. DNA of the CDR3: TGTGCCAGCAGCCAGGACCTTCGCCGATTCGGGGAGCTGTTTTTT.

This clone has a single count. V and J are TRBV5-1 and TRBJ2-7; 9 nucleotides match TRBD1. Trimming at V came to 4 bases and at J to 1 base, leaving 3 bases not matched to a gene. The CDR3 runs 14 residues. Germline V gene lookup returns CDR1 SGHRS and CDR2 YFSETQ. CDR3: CASSIGTGSYEQYF. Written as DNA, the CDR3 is TGCGCCAGCAGCATCGGGACAGGGTCCTACGAGCAGTACTTC.